This T cell receptor beta chain was captured in a study of CD8 T cells in ankylosing spondylitis. Study-wide findings and caveats: A number of the motif variants had already been described in reactive arthritis synovial fluid and blood. It appeared that ankylosing spondylitis blood was characterized by a TCR beta motif of eight highly homologous variants.

This CDR3 region has 13 residues. V dropped 5 bases and J dropped 2 bases, with 9 bases sitting between them. Germline V gives CDR1 SGHTA, CDR2 FQGNSA. 5'-RACE, quantitative and with molecular barcodes, yielded the TCR beta libraries. MiXCR was run by TCRdb on the 5' RACE reads, yielding one entry per CDR3 protein. This table holds fewer than 550,000 distinct CDR3 sequences, about 5.4% found once. This clonotype showed up many times. Its specificity is unknown. Sample: blood, either unsorted or a sorted T cell fraction (not recorded which). The TCR sequence derives from a male donor with ankylosing spondylitis. This chain joins TRBV7-2 and TRBJ1-1, with D uncertain. CDR3: CASSRVLNTEAFF. In DNA, the CDR3 is TGTGCCAGCAGCCGGGTCTTAAACACTGAAGCTTTCTTT.